This T cell receptor (beta chain) was sequenced in a study of T cell responses to AZD1222 COVID-19 vaccine. Of note for this clone: The antigen is undetermined.

Whole-study findings and limits: Spike-specific TCR breadth and depth grew following two AZD1222 doses.

Sequenced by immunoSEQ multiplex PCR; TCRdb stores in-frame clones only, minus some. Among tens of thousands of clones listed, about 92% were seen once. The TCR was taken from an adult who received the AZD1222 COVID-19 vaccine. Here the sequenced sample was peripheral blood, taken 28 days after the second AZD1222 dose.

The CDR3 sequence is CASGFADQETQYF. The CDR3 bases are TGTGCTAGTGGTTTTGCGGACCAAGAGACCCAGTACTTC. The chain is built from TRBV12-5 and TRBJ2-5, with no clear D. V lost 3 bases and J 0 bases, leaving 5 bases between the germline ends. The CDR3 sequence is 13 residues long. Germline V gene data show CDR1 as LGHNT and CDR2 as FRNRAP.